The clone carrying this TCR beta chain was seen more than once but under ten times. Its antigen remains unidentified. The CDR3 runs to 13 residues. After removal of 5 bases from V and 8 bases from J, the junction contained 7 bases not matched to a gene. Individual cDNA molecules each carried unique molecular identifiers attached by the library. TCRdb re-derived calls from the RACE reads in MiXCR, one entry per CDR3 protein. The table shows 240,000 or so distinct CDR3 sequences, with 7.5% to 10% occurring only once. This specimen belongs to a study of human T cells and chemical hapten exposure. Findings and limits, study-wide: Against controls, expanded TCRs gave rise to significantly more large CDR3 similarity clusters. With regard to DPC sensitization, TCRs above 1 in 1000 frequency did not change. Patch test score was positively correlated with the counts of TCRs that had expanded at PT1.

The time point denotes: pre-sensitization, week 0. As for treatment: therapeutic diphenylcyclopropenone sensitization with weekly scalp DPC. The V and J genes are TRBV12-3 or TRBV12-4 and TRBJ1-2; 8 bases are shared with TRBD1. This clonotype originated in a woman in her thirties or forties with alopecia areata. Some clones in this sample may be carry-over from other donors' samples. The sequenced sample was whole blood, obtained in connection with sensitization to the hapten diphenylcyclopropenone (DPC). The CDR3 protein is CASSTQGARGYTF. In DNA, the CDR3 is TGTGCCAGCAGTACCCAGGGGGCTCGGGGCTACACCTTC.